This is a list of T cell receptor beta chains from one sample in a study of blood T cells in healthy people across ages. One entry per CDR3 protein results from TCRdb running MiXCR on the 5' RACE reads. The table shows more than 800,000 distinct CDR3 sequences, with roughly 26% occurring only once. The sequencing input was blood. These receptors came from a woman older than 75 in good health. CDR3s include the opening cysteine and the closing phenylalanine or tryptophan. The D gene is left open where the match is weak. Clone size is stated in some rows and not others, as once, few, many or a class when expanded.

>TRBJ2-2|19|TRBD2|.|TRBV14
CASSQLRSLAGGIAGELFF
TGTGCCAGCAGCCAATTACGGTCACTAGCGGGAGGTATCGCCGGGGAGCTGTTTTTT
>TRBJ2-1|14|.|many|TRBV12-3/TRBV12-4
CASSLSQRLGEQFF
TGTGCCAGCAGTTTATCCCAGAGGTTGGGTGAGCAGTTCTTC
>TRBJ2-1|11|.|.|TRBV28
CASSLWPEQFF
TGTGCCAGCAGTTTATGGCCTGAGCAGTTCTTC
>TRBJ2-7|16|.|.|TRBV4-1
CASSLRSGSSSYEQYF
TGCGCCAGCAGCCTACGTAGCGGTTCGAGCTCCTACGAGCAGTACTTC
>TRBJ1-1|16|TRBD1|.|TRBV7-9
CASSYGTGGMNTETFF
TGTGCCAGCAGCTACGGGACAGGGGGTATGAACACTGAAACTTTCTTT
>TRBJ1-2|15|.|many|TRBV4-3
CASSQVLRDAGGYTF
TGCGCCAGCAGCCAAGTTTTGAGGGATGCCGGTGGCTACACCTTC
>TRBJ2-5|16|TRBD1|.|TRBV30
CAWSGQGRGTQETQYF
TGTGCCTGGAGTGGCCAGGGCAGGGGGACACAAGAGACCCAGTACTTC
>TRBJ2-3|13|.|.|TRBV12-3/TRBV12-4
CASGGGETDVEYF
TGTGCCAGCGGAGGGGGGGAAACAGATGTGGAGTATTTT
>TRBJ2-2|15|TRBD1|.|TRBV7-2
CASSPDRVNTGERFF
TGTGCCAGCAGCCCGGACAGGGTTAACACCGGGGAGCGGTTTTTT
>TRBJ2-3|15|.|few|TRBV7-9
CASSFSGAQTDTQYF
TGTGCCAGCAGCTTCTCAGGGGCGCAGACAGATACGCAGTATTTT
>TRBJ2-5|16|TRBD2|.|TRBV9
CASSVAVAGSQGTQYF
TGTGCCAGCAGCGTAGCGGTAGCGGGGAGCCAAGGGACCCAGTACTTC
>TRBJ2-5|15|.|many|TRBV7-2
CASSTSWNPRGTQYF
TGTGCCAGCAGCACCTCTTGGAACCCACGGGGGACCCAGTACTTC
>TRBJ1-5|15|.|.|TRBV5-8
CASSERKVGNQPQHF
TGTGCCAGCAGCGAAAGAAAAGTCGGCAATCAGCCCCAGCATTTT
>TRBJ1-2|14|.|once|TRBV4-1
CASSQPPGAGGYTF
TGCGCCAGCAGCCAACCGCCAGGGGCGGGCGGCTACACCTTC
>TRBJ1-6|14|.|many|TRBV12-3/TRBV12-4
CASSLASDNSPLHF
TGTGCCAGCAGTTTAGCTTCAGATAATTCACCCCTCCACTTT
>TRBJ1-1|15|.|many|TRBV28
CASNQSGQSKTEAFF
TGTGCCAGCAACCAATCCGGGCAGAGTAAAACTGAAGCTTTCTTT
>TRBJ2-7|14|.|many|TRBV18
CASSRDHSSYEQYF
TGTGCCAGCTCAAGGGACCATAGCTCCTACGAGCAGTACTTC
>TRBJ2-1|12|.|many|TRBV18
CASSQGGDEQFF
TGTGCCAGCTCACAAGGGGGGGATGAGCAGTTCTTC
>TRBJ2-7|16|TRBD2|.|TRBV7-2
CASSLGLGLAAYEQYF
TGTGCCAGCAGCTTGGGGCTGGGACTAGCGGCCTACGAGCAGTACTTC
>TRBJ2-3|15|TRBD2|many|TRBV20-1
CSVAHYAGGTDTQYF
TGCAGTGTGGCCCACTATGCGGGGGGAACAGATACGCAGTATTTT
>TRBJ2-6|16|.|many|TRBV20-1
CSARPDWSSGANVLTF
TGCAGTGCTAGACCCGACTGGAGCTCTGGGGCCAACGTCCTGACTTTC
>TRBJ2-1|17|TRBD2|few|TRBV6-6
CASSPLGTSGGAGEQFF
TGTGCCAGCAGTCCCCTCGGGACTAGCGGGGGGGCAGGTGAGCAGTTCTTC
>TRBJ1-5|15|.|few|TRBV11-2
CASSPSIGPNQPQHF
TGTGCCAGCAGCCCAAGCATCGGGCCCAATCAGCCCCAGCATTTT
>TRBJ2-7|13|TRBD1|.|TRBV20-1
CSALRQGPYEQYF
TGCAGTGCCCTCCGACAGGGACCCTACGAGCAGTACTTC
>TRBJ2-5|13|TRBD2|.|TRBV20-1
CSTKGLAGNEQYF
TGCAGTACTAAGGGACTAGCGGGGAATGAGCAGTACTTC
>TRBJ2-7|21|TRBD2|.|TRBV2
CASSEALGLAGARSSYNEQYF
TGTGCCAGCAGTGAAGCGCTTGGGCTAGCGGGGGCGCGGAGCTCCTACAATGAGCAGTACTTC
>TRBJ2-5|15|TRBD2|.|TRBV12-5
CASGPGLANQETQYF
TGTGCTAGTGGCCCGGGACTAGCGAACCAAGAGACCCAGTACTTC
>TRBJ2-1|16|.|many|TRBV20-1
CSARSWSRGQSTEQFF
TGCAGTGCTAGATCATGGAGCCGGGGGCAAAGTACTGAGCAGTTCTTC
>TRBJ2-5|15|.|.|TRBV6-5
CASSTIGTPQQTQYF
TGTGCCAGCAGTACTATAGGGACTCCTCAGCAGACCCAGTACTTC
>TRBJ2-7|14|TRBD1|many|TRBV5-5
CASSLVAGGNEQYF
TGTGCCAGCAGCCTCGTCGCAGGGGGCAACGAGCAGTACTTC
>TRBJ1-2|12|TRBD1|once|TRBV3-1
CAGSLGQGGYTF
TGTGCCGGCAGCCTGGGACAGGGAGGCTACACCTTC
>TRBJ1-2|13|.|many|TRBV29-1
CSVEDLSGHGYTF
TGCAGCGTTGAAGATCTTTCCGGACATGGCTACACCTTC
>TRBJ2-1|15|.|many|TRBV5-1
CASSLMTDSYNEQFF
TGCGCCAGCAGCTTGATGACGGACTCCTACAATGAGCAGTTCTTC
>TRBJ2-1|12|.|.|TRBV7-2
CASGRLVGEQFF
TGTGCCAGCGGCCGCCTCGTTGGAGAGCAGTTCTTC
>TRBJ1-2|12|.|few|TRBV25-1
CASNGGGGGYTF
TGTGCCAGCAACGGCGGGGGAGGTGGCTACACCTTC
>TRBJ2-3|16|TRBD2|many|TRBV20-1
CSAAREAGAFTDTQYF
TGCAGTGCTGCAAGGGAAGCGGGGGCCTTCACAGATACGCAGTATTTT
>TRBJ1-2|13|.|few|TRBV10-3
CAISGLGAYGYTF
TGTGCCATCAGCGGGCTGGGAGCCTATGGCTACACCTTC
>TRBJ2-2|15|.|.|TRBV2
CASIDRRWHTGELFF
TGTGCCAGCATTGACAGACGATGGCACACCGGGGAGCTGTTTTTT
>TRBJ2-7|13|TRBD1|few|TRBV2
CATRQGLSWEQYF
TGTGCCACCCGACAGGGTTTAAGCTGGGAGCAGTACTTC
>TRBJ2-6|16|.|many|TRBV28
CASSLWSSSGANVLTF
TGTGCCAGCAGTTTATGGAGTTCCTCTGGGGCCAACGTCCTGACTTTC
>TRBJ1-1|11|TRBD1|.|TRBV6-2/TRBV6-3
CASGHRGEAFF
TGTGCCAGCGGTCACAGGGGTGAAGCTTTCTTT
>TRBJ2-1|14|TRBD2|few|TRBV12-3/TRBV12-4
CASNLAGGVNEQFF
TGTGCCAGCAACCTAGCGGGGGGCGTCAATGAGCAGTTCTTC
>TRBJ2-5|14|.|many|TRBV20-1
CSASPPVGGETQYF
TGCAGTGCTAGCCCTCCAGTTGGTGGAGAGACCCAGTACTTC
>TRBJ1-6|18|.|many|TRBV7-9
CASSPPGGRADVNSPLHF
TGTGCCAGCAGCCCACCCGGGGGTAGGGCCGACGTGAATTCACCCCTCCACTTT
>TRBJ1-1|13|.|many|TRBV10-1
CASSESVDTEAFF
TGCGCCAGCAGTGAGTCGGTGGACACTGAAGCTTTCTTT
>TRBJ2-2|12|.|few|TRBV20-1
CSARFGTGELFF
TGCAGTGCGCGTTTCGGAACCGGGGAGCTGTTTTTT
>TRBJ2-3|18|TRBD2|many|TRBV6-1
CASSGFSGGTTEGDTQYF
TGTGCCAGCAGTGGTTTCAGCGGGGGGACAACTGAGGGGGATACGCAGTATTTT
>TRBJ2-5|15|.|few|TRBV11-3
CASSPDRHPGQTQYF
TGTGCCAGCAGCCCCGACCGTCATCCTGGGCAGACCCAGTACTTC
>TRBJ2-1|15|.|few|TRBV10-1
CASSESGGRGNEQFF
TGCGCCAGCAGTGAGTCGGGAGGCAGGGGGAATGAGCAGTTCTTC
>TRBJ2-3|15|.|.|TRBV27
CASSTPRDNTDTQYF
TGTGCCAGCAGTACGCCCCGGGACAACACAGATACGCAGTATTTT
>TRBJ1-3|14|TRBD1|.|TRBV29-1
CSVGTGAQGNTIYF
TGCAGCGTCGGGACAGGGGCGCAGGGAAACACCATATATTTT
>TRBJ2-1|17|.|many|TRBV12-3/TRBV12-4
CASSLIPGRSFWDEQFF
TGTGCCAGCAGTTTAATACCCGGGAGAAGTTTTTGGGATGAGCAGTTCTTC
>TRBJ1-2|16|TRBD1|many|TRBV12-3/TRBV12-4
CASSLISTGTVYGYTF
TGTGCCAGCAGCCTAATATCCACCGGGACAGTATATGGCTACACCTTC